A single T cell receptor (beta chain) is shown here with its context. Its target is not known. These data come from a study of shared clonotypes between healthy human individuals. Points from the study as a whole: Compared with memory subsets, naive subsets generally had larger estimated richness.

Germline CDR1 reads LNHNV; CDR2 reads YYDKDF (reference sequence). The CDR3 extends over 15 amino acids. J was trimmed by 5 bases and V by 0 bases; bases with no gene match: 4. Per sorted-subset replicate PCR, input was around 200 ng DNA, representing around 28,000 T cell genomes. Source study methods: In the immunoSEQ data, sequences were junction-only and lacked quality scores, so filtering differed. Produced via immunoSEQ multiplex PCR; TCRdb's table is partial and in-frame only. V and J calls and clone size are those listed in that table; D and trimming were worked out from the DNA. This repertoire shows over 2,000,000 clones, 93% found once; its top ten account for over 1.5%. Terminally differentiated effector memory CD45RA+ cells were left out of the naive CD8 fraction, which was CD45RO-negative and positively selected for CCR7. Free of recent acute infections or vaccinations, the donors were healthy HIV-negative adults.

This receptor was obtained from a man aged 18 to 35 in good health. Some clones in this sample may be carry-over from other donors' samples. V and J are TRBV15 and TRBJ2-7; 10 bases map to TRBD2. The sample consisted of naive CD8+ T cells from PBMCs. The CDR3 DNA follows: TGTGCCACCAGCAGAGACCCCAGCGGGAGGGACGAGCAGTACTTC. Amino acid sequence: CATSRDPSGRDEQYF.